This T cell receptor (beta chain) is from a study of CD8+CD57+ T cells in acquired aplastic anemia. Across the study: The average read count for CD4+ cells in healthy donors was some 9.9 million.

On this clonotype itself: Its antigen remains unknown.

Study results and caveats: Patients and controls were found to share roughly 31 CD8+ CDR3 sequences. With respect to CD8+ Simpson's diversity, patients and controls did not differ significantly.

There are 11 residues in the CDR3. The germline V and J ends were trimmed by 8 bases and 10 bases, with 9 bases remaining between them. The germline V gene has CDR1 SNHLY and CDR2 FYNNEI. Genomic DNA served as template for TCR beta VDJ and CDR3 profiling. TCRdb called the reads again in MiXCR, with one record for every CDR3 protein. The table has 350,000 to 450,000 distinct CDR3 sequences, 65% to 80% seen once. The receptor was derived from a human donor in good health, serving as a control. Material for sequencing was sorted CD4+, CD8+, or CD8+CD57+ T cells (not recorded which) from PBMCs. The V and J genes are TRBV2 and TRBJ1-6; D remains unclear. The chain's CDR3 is CASGQASPLHF. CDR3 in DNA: TGTGCCAGCGGCCAGGCCTCACCCCTCCACTTT.